These T cell receptor beta chains were read from a single sample in a study of T cells in Graves' hyperthyroidism and ophthalmopathy. MiXCR, run by TCRdb on the multiplex PCR reads, gives a single entry per CDR3 protein. This table has about 300,000 distinct CDR3 sequences, less than 20% appearing once. Sequencing was carried out using blood. All receptors derive from a man in his fifties with Graves' ophthalmopathy. The CDR3 runs from the conserved cysteine through the conserved F or W. A D gene is named only where the DNA matches it firmly. Some rows have no size entry. The others give once, few or many, or a class for an expanded clone.

V	J	size	D	DNA	CDR3
TRBV3-1	TRBJ2-7	many	TRBD2	TGTGCCAGCAGCCAAGCTGATAGCGGGAAGATCTACGAGCAGTACTTC	CASSQADSGKIYEQYF
TRBV12-3/TRBV12-4	TRBJ2-1	NA	TRBD1	TGTGCCAGCAGTTCGGGGACAGGGGACAATGAGCAGTTCTTC	CASSSGTGDNEQFF
TRBV6-1	TRBJ2-5	few	NA	TGTGCCAGCTCAGCGGAGACCCAGTACTTC	CASSAETQYF
TRBV20-1	TRBJ2-5	many	NA	TGCAGTGGGAAGGGTCTGACTCCCCTAACCCAGGAGACCCAGTACTTC	CSGKGLTPLTQETQYF
TRBV2	TRBJ1-5	NA	NA	TGTGCCAGCAATGGGCAGTTTTTAGATCAGCCCCAGCATTTT	CASNGQFLDQPQHF
TRBV6-1	TRBJ1-5	few	NA	TGTGCCAGCAGTAGGGGTGGTGGTGATCAGCCCCAGCATTTT	CASSRGGGDQPQHF
TRBV28	TRBJ2-7	few	TRBD1	TGTGCCAGCAGTTCAAGGGACAGGGGGCCCTACGAGCAGTACTTC	CASSSRDRGPYEQYF
TRBV18	TRBJ2-5	NA	NA	TGTGCCAGCTCACTACAGGGAGGCCTGGGGAAGACCCAGTACTTC	CASSLQGGLGKTQYF
TRBV20-1	TRBJ2-5	few	TRBD2	TGCAGTGCTAGACGCGTGCGGGGGGCGCCAGAGGAGACCCAGTACTTC	CSARRVRGAPEETQYF
TRBV20-1	TRBJ2-5	few	TRBD1	TGCAGTGAAGAAGGACAGGGGGCGAGCGAGACCCAGTACTTC	CSEEGQGASETQYF
TRBV5-1	TRBJ1-1	NA	TRBD1	TGCGCCAGCAGCTTGTACGAGACAGGGGGCGACACTGAAGCTTTCTTT	CASSLYETGGDTEAFF
TRBV6-1	TRBJ1-5	few	NA	TGTGCCAGCAGACCACAGGGATCAATGGATCAGCCCCAGCATTTT	CASRPQGSMDQPQHF
TRBV6-1	TRBJ1-1	NA	NA	TGTGCCAGCACCCGGGGCATGAACACTGAAGCTTTCTTT	CASTRGMNTEAFF
TRBV5-1	TRBJ1-2	many	TRBD1	TGCGCCAGCAGCCAGCTTGCGGGACAGGGGGCCGTCTACACCTTC	CASSQLAGQGAVYTF
TRBV11-2	TRBJ1-5	NA	NA	TGTGCCAGCAGCCTGAACTCGAACCGGCGCGATCAGCCCCAGCATTTT	CASSLNSNRRDQPQHF
TRBV6-1	TRBJ1-1	few	NA	TGTGCCAGCACCCAAGAGGGCAGGAACACTGAAGCTTTCTTT	CASTQEGRNTEAFF
TRBV5-1	TRBJ2-7	many	TRBD2	TGCGCCAGCAGCTTGTCGGGAGGGCCCACCGAGCAGTACTTC	CASSLSGGPTEQYF